These 3 T cell receptor beta chains were sequenced from one sample in a study of tumor and adjacent non-tumor tissue in lung cancer. The library came from three nested PCR rounds adapted from ARM-PCR protocols. TCRdb used MiXCR to reprocess the multiplex PCR reads, holding one entry per CDR3 protein. The sample lists about 110,000 distinct CDR3 sequences, under 65% seen once, with around 20% in the top ten. The template was RNA from unsorted bulk tissue. More than 3 cm separated this lung sample from the edge of the tumor. Sequenced material: distant non-tumor lung tissue. These receptors originate from a man aged 55 to 70 with non-small cell lung cancer.

About this clonotype: Just one base apart from a much larger clone, this may be a read error. CDR3 region: CASIESNTEAFF. The CDR3 nucleotides read TGTGCCAGTATAGAATCGAACACTGAAGCTTTCTTT. The V call is TRBV6-2 or TRBV6-3, the J call TRBJ1-1; D is ambiguous. V dropped 9 bases and J dropped 1 base, with 9 bases sitting between them. This CDR3 has 12 residues. CDR1 is MNHEY, CDR2 SVGEGT, per germline.

By proportion, this clonotype is medium-sized. The chain carries TRBV11-2 and TRBJ1-2; no definite D call. This CDR3 has 12 residues. The germline gives CDR1 SGHAT, CDR2 FQNNGV. With 0 bases removed from V and 4 bases from J, the gap between germline ends came to 3 bases. CDR3 protein: CASSLDSYGYTF. The CDR3 nucleotides are TGTGCCAGCAGCTTAGATAGCTATGGCTACACCTTC.

As regards this clonotype: The junction departs from germline at one end; a sequencing error may be responsible. The chain has TRBV29-1 and TRBJ2-3; 8 bases are a match to TRBD1. This CDR3 contains 13 residues. Germline CDR1 SQVTM, CDR2 ANQGSEA. CDR3 sequence reads: CGVTGEPYDTQYF. The CDR3 DNA reads as TGCGGCGTGACAGGGGAGCCTTATGATACTCAGTATTTT.